The 9 T cell receptor beta chains given below trace back to one sample, sequenced in a study of cytomegalovirus exposure and HLA in healthy donors. Both 60 Vbeta primers and 13 Jbeta primers went into the PCR. Assay used: immunoSEQ multiplex PCR; TCRdb lists only in-frame clones, some missing. There are 140,000 to 150,000 clones in the sample; 70% to 85% occur only once, and 9.7% lies in the top ten. The sample taken for sequencing was PBMCs. All receptors come from an older woman in good health and CMV-seropositive.

The chain carries TRBV10-3 and TRBJ1-3; D is ambiguous. The V and J ends lost 3 bases and 1 base respectively, with 7 bases between them. The CDR3 totals 14 residues. Germline CDR1 reads ENHRY; CDR2 reads SYGVKD. The CDR3 here is CAISDGSSGNTIYF. Written as DNA, the CDR3 is TGTGCCATCAGTGACGGGTCATCTGGAAACACCATATATTTT.

The V call is TRBV5-4, the J call TRBJ2-5; TRBD2 is a possible D gene (7 bases). CDR3 length: 15 residues. V shed 1 base and J shed 4 bases, with 14 bases lying between them. The germline V gene has CDR1 SGHNT and CDR2 YYREEE (reference sequence). The CDR3 loop is CASSLTGGGGETQYF. The CDR3 region has the DNA TGTGCCAGCAGCTTGACGGGAGGAGGGGGAGAGACCCAGTACTTC.

The chain employs TRBV30 and TRBJ2-1, with TRBD2 matching 8 bases. Germline CDR1 and CDR2: GTSNPN and SVGIG (reference sequence). The CDR3 has 16 residues. V gave up 3 bases and J gave up 7 bases; unmatched junction bases: 14. This CDR3 reads CAWSYIGSGRGNEQFF. For the CDR3, the DNA is TGTGCCTGGAGCTATATAGGGAGCGGGAGAGGAAATGAGCAGTTCTTC. Combining the CDR3 with reference TRBV30 and TRBJ2-1 gives the whole variable domain SQTIHQWPATLVQPVGSPLSLECTVEGTSNPNLYWYRQAAGRGLQLLFYSVGIGQISSEVPQNLSASRPQDRQFILSSKKLLLSDSGFYLCAWSYIGSGRGNEQFFGPGTRLTVL.

J is TRBJ2-5 and V is TRBV7-9; 7 bases line up with TRBD1. CDR3 length: 16 amino acids. The V gene end was trimmed by 4 bases and the J gene end by 5 bases; junction bases not matched to a gene: 13. CDR1 is SEHNR and CDR2 is FQNEAQ in the germline V gene (reference sequence). The CDR3: CASSSRTGVVSETQYF. The CDR3 bases are TGTGCCAGCAGCTCCCGGACAGGAGTAGTTTCTGAGACCCAGTACTTC.

The chain employs TRBV7-9 and TRBJ2-1; TRBD2 matches at 7 bases. Germline lookup yields CDR1 SEHNR and CDR2 FQNEAQ (reference sequence). The CDR3 spans 16 residues. J was trimmed by 5 bases and V by 5 bases; bases with no gene match: 12. Written as DNA, the CDR3 is TGTGCCAGCAGCGCCTTTTTGGCTAGCGGAAACAATGAGCAGTTCTTC. This translates into CASSAFLASGNNEQFF.

The gene calls are TRBV6-1 and TRBJ2-6; D perhaps matches TRBD1 (6 bases). Trimming removed 4 bases at V and 4 bases at J, with 11 bases between. The CDR3 extends over 15 amino acids. CDR1 is MNHNS and CDR2 is SASEGT in the germline V gene. The CDR3 protein is CASSAQGSGANVLTF. CDR3 sequence (DNA): TGTGCCAGCAGTGCACAGGGTTCGGGGGCCAACGTCCTGACTTTC.

This clone was counted only a few times. The rearrangement links TRBV28 to TRBJ1-5, with TRBD1 identical over 8 bases. Germline V CDR1 and CDR2: MDHEN, SYDVKM. V gave up 3 bases and J gave up 4 bases; unmatched junction bases: 5. The CDR3 is 15 amino acids. Here the CDR3 reads CASSFLDRANQPQHF. The CDR3 DNA follows: TGTGCCAGCAGTTTTCTGGACAGGGCAAATCAGCCCCAGCATTTT.

This chain links TRBV15 with TRBJ1-2; D remains ambiguous. V was cut by 0 bases and J by 8 bases, with 22 bases left in between. From germline, CDR1 is LNHNV and CDR2 YYDKDF (reference sequence). The CDR3 is 17 amino acids. The CDR3 loop is CATSRERVIDPSRGYTF. CDR3 in DNA: TGTGCCACCAGCAGAGAAAGAGTCATAGACCCATCTAGGGGCTACACCTTC.

The chain carries TRBV27 and TRBJ2-1; 10 bases fit TRBD2. Trimming took 5 bases from V and 9 from J; bases not matched to a gene: 16. Germline V gene data show CDR1 as MNHEY and CDR2 as SMNVEV (reference sequence). CDR3 length: 17 amino acids. Here the CDR3 DNA reads TGTGCCAGCAGTCCCGTTCTTCTAGCGGGAGAGGAATCTGAGCAGTTCTTC. Amino acid sequence: CASSPVLLAGEESEQFF.